These 8 T cell receptor beta chains were sequenced from one sample in a study of blood T cells in healthy people across ages. A J-beta primer mix and a sample-barcoded 5' primer were used in a second PCR of roughly 7 to 12 cycles. Via MiXCR, TCRdb re-called the 5' RACE reads, giving one row per CDR3 protein. The data show approximately 770,000 distinct CDR3 sequences, with about three fifths seen just once and approximately 21% held by the top ten. Material for sequencing was blood. Source of these receptors: a man in his thirties or forties in good health.

To note about this clonotype: The junction and the germline gene differ at one end; a read error may be behind it. The chain links TRBV20-1 to TRBJ2-3; 10 bases are a match to TRBD2. The germline V gene has CDR1 DFQATT and CDR2 SNEGSKA (reference sequence). The CDR3 loop spans 16 amino acids. CDR3 residues: CSTHPSGRTLTDTQYF. The DNA of the CDR3 is TGCAGTACACACCCTAGCGGGAGAACCTTAACAGATACGCAGTATTTC.

This chain uses TRBV10-3 with TRBJ2-1, with TRBD2 matching 13 bases. V gave up 6 bases and J gave up 8 bases; unmatched junction bases: 7. This CDR3 comprises 15 residues. Per the germline V gene, CDR1 is ENHRY and CDR2 is SYGVKD. The DNA for the CDR3 is TGTGCCATCAGCCGACTAGCGGGGGGCGGGGATGAGCAGTTCTTC. Translation gives CAISRLAGGGDEQFF.

This clonotype was detected only a few times. The J gene is TRBJ1-2, the V gene TRBV25-1; D remains ambiguous. Trimming took 1 base from V and 1 from J, leaving 7 bases between them. CDR1 MGHDK and CDR2 SYGVNS come from the germline V gene. CDR3 length: 14 amino acids. The chain's CDR3 is CASSELARNYGYTF. The CDR3 DNA is TGTGCCAGCAGTGAATTGGCCCGTAACTATGGCTACACCTTC.

This CDR3 reads CASSPWGRGDTEAFF. For the CDR3, the DNA is TGTGCCAGCAGTCCTTGGGGCAGAGGGGACACTGAAGCTTTCTTT. The rearrangement links TRBV12-3 or TRBV12-4 to TRBJ1-1; the D gene is possibly TRBD1 (5 bases). V lost 5 bases and J lost 3, with 16 bases in between. This CDR3 spans 15 amino acids.

V gene TRBV30 combines with J gene TRBJ1-2; a possible D gene is TRBD1 (5 bases). With 0 bases removed from V and 6 bases from J, the gap between germline ends came to 17 bases. The CDR3 length is 15 residues. In germline, CDR1 is GTSNPN, CDR2 SVGIG (reference sequence). The CDR3: CAWSVLVGLSDGYTF. CDR3 in DNA: TGTGCCTGGAGTGTACTGGTGGGGCTCTCGGATGGCTACACCTTC.

This clonotype was observed a single time. In DNA, the CDR3 is TGTGCCAGCAGCACAGGCGTTTCACCCCTCCACTTT. Translation: CASSTGVSPLHF. This chain links TRBV7-9 with TRBJ1-6, with D maybe TRBD1 (5 bases). Germline CDR1 SEHNR, CDR2 FQNEAQ (reference sequence). Trimming left V 5 bases short and J 9 bases short, with 8 bases between. CDR3 length: 12 residues.

This clonotype has a handful of counts. The rearrangement links TRBV20-1 to TRBJ2-1; 11 nucleotides match TRBD2. The V gene's germline CDR1 is DFQATT and CDR2 SNEGSKA (reference sequence). The junction had 4 bases not matched to a gene; V was cut back by 5 bases and J by 4 bases. The CDR3 runs 14 residues. DNA for the CDR3: TGCAGTGCTTTGACTAGCGGGGCTTACAATGAGCAGTTCTTC. As protein: CSALTSGAYNEQFF.

This sequence joins TRBV15 and TRBJ2-5, with D unclear. This CDR3 is built from 14 residues. Per germline, CDR1 LNHNV and CDR2 YYDKDF (reference sequence). Trimming removed 0 bases at V and 3 bases at J, with 8 bases between. The CDR3 DNA follows: TGTGCCACCAGCAGAGATACGACCGAAGAGACCCAGTACTTC. This encodes CATSRDTTEETQYF.